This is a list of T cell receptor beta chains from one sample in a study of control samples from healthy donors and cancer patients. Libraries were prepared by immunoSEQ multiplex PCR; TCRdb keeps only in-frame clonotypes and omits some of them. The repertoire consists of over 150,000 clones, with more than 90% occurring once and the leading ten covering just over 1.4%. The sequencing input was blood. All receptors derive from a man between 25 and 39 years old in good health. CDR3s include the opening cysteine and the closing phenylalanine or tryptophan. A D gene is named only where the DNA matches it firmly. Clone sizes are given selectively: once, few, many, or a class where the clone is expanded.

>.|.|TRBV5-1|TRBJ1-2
TGCGCCAGCAGCACAACAGGGAATTTCGCGTATGGCTACACCTTC
CASSTTGNFAYGYTF
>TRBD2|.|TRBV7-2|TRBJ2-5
TGTGCCAGCAGCTTAGGGACTAGCGGGGGGGCCCTTTTCGAGACCCAGTACTTC
CASSLGTSGGALFETQYF
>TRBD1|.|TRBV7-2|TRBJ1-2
TGTGCCAGCAGCTGGGGGGTTGGTAAGCGGGACAGGGCTAACTATGGCTACACCTTC
CASSWGVGKRDRANYGYTF
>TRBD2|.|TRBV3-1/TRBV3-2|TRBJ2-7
TGTGCCAGCAGCCAAGGACTAGCGGGAGGGCTCTCCTACGAGCAGTACTTC
CASSQGLAGGLSYEQYF
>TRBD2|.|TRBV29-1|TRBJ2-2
TGCAGCGTTGAAGTTCCCCGGGGGGACACCGGGGAGCTGTTTTTT
CSVEVPRGDTGELFF
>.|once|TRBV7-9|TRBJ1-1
TGTGCCAGCAGCTTAGTCACTGAAGCTTTCTTT
CASSLVTEAFF
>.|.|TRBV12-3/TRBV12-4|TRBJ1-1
TGTGCCAGCAGTCTCGACAGGGAAGCTTTCTTT
CASSLDREAFF
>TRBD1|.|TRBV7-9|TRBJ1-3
TGTGCCAGCAGCTTAAATCCAGGGGGGGCCGGAAACACCATATATTTT
CASSLNPGGAGNTIYF
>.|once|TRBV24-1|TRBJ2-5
TGTGCCACCAGTGACTCGGACGGGATCCAAGAGACCCAGTACTTC
CATSDSDGIQETQYF
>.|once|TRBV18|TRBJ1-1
TGTGCCAGCTCACGTCTTCAGAACACTGAAGCTTTCTTT
CASSRLQNTEAFF
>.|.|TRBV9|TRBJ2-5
TGTGCCAGCAGCCCCCGGGGGGCCCAAGAGACCCAGTACTTC
CASSPRGAQETQYF
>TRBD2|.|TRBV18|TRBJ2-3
TGTGCCAGCTCATCGCAGACTAGCGGGTATGATACGCAGTATTTT
CASSSQTSGYDTQYF
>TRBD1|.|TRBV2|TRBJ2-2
TGTGCCAGCAGGGGGCAGACAGGGGGTGACACCGGGGAGCTGTTTTTT
CASRGQTGGDTGELFF
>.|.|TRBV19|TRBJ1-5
TGTGCCAGTAAGGTGGGGACCCCCCACAATCAGCCCCAGCATTTT
CASKVGTPHNQPQHF
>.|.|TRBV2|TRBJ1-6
TGTGCCAGCAGCGCCCTCGGGGCTGATAATTCACCCCTCCACTTT
CASSALGADNSPLHF
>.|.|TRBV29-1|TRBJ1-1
TGCAGCGTTGAAGATCCAACCGCTTTCTTT
CSVEDPTAFF
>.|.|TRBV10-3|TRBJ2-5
TGTGCCATCGGCACAGAGTACCAAGAGACCCAGTACTTC
CAIGTEYQETQYF
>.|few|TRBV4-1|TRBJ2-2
TGCGCCAGCAGCGAAGGGAACGGGGCCGGGGAGCTGTTTTTT
CASSEGNGAGELFF
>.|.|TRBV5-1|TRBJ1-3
TGCGCCAGCAGCTTGAAAGGTGTGGGACTGAATGGAAACACCATATATTTT
CASSLKGVGLNGNTIYF
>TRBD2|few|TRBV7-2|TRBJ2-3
TGTGCCAGCAGCCTCCCTAGCGGGGGCACAGATACGCAGTATTTT
CASSLPSGGTDTQYF
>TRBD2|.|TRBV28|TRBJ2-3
TGTGCCATCGCCGAGACTAGCGGGTTGACAGATACGCAGTATTTT
CAIAETSGLTDTQYF
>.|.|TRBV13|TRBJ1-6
TGTGCCAGCAAGGCCCTCGGGAGCTCCTATAATTCACCCCTCCACTTT
CASKALGSSYNSPLHF
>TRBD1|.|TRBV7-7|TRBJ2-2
TGTGCCAGCAGCCCCAGGGGGTTGGCCGGGGAGCTGTTTTTT
CASSPRGLAGELFF
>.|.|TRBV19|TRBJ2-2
TGTGCCAGTAAACAGGGGGGGACCGGGGAGCTGTTTTTT
CASKQGGTGELFF